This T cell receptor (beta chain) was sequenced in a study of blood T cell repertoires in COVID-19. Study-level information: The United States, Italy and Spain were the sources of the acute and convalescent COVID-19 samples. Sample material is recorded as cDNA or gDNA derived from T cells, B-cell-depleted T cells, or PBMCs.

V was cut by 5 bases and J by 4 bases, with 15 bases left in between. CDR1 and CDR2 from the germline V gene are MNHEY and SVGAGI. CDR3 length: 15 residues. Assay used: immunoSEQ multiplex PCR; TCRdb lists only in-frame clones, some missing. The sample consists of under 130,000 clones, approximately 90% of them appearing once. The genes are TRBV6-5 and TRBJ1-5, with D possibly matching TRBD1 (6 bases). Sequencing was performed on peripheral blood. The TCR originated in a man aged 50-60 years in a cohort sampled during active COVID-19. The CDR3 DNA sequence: TGTGCCAGCAGTACCGACAGGTTTTTGAATCAGCCCCAGCATTTT. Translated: CASSTDRFLNQPQHF.